This TCR beta chain comes out of a study of vaccination effects on CD4 cells after COVID-19. Study information: All participants had two doses of either the BNT162b2 or mRNA-1273 vaccine. The two convalescent patients provided samples 16 days and one week before vaccination. Points from the study as a whole: Spike-reactive clones present post-vaccine in convalescents were predominantly new vaccine-induced clones. Late in the post-vaccination period, infection-induced and vaccine-induced clones underwent marked clonal contraction.

Note on this clone: Its antigen is not known.

The ViraFEST assay expanded antigen-specific CD4+ T cells with viral peptide pools before sequencing. A roughly 10-day culture period preceded the isolation of CD4+ T cells. This individual tested PCR-positive for SARS-CoV-2 infection between March and December 2020. Method: immunoSEQ multiplex PCR; TCRdb's copy keeps in-frame clones and lacks some. The profile shows around 40,000 clones, over 60% of them singletons. This TCR derives from a human donor who had a prior SARS-CoV-2 infection. This sample comprised CD4+ T cells from PBMCs cultured with a peptide pool, obtained before COVID-19 vaccination.

The CDR3 bases are TGTGCCAGCAGCTTAGGGGGGCGATCCTCCTACGAGCAGTACTTC. It encodes CASSLGGRSSYEQYF. V is TRBV13 and J is TRBJ2-7; possible D gene TRBD1, 5 bases. V gave up 0 bases and J gave up 0 bases, with 9 bases separating them. CDR1 is PRHDT and CDR2 is FYEKMQ in the germline V gene (reference sequence). The CDR3 totals 15 residues.